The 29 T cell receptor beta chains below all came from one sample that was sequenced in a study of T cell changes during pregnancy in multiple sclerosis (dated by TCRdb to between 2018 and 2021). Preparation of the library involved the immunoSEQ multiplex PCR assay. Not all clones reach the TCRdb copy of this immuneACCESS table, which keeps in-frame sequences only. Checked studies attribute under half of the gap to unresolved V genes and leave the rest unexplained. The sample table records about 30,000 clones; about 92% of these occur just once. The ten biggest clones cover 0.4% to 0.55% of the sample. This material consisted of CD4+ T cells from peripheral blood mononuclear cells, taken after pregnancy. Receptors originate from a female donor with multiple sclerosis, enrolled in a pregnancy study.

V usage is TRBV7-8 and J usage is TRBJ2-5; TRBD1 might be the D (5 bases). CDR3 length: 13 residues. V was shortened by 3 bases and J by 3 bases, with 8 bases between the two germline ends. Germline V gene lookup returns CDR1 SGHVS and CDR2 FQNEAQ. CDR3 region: CASSLTVKETQYF. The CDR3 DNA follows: TGTGCCAGCAGCTTGACAGTAAAAGAGACCCAGTACTTC.

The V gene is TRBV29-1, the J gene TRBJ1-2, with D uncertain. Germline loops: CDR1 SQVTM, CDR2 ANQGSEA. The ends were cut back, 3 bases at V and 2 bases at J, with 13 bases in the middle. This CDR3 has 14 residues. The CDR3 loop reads CSVERLRWNYGYTF. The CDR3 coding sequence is TGCAGCGTTGAGCGTTTACGGTGGAACTATGGCTACACCTTC.

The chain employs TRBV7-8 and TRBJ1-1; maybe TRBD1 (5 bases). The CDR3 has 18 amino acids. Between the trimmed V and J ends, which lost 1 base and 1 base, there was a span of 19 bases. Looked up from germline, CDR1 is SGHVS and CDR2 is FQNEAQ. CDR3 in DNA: TGTGCCAGCAGCTTAGTAGGTTGGCAGGGAGGGTGGAACACTGAAGCTTTCTTT. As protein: CASSLVGWQGGWNTEAFF.

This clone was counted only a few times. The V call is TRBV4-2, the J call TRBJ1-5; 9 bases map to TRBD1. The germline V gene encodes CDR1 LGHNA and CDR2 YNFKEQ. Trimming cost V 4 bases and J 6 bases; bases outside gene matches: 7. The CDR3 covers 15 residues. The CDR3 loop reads CASSRTGGAGQPQHF. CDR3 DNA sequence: TGTGCCAGCAGCCGCACAGGGGGCGCGGGTCAGCCCCAGCATTTT.

The CDR3 spells CSVSVREPGLSYEQYF. The CDR3 coding sequence is TGCAGCGTTTCTGTTAGGGAGCCAGGTCTATCCTACGAGCAGTACTTC. The V gene is TRBV29-1, the J gene TRBJ2-5; a weak D match, TRBD2 (5 bases). The J call is in doubt because the DNA end fits TRBJ2-7 better. Germline values: CDR1 SQVTM, CDR2 ANQGSEA. This CDR3 comprises 16 residues.

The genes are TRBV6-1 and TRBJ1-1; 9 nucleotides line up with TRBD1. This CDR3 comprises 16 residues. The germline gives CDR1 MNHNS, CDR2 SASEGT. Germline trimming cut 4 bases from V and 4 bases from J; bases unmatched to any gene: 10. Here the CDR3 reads CASSAKQGAVGTEAFF. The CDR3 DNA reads TGTGCCAGCAGTGCCAAACAGGGGGCGGTAGGCACTGAAGCTTTCTTT.

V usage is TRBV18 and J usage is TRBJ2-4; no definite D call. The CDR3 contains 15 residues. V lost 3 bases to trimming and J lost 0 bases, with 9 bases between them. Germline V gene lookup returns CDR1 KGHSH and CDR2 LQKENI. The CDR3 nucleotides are TGTGCCAGCTCACCTTCAATACTAGCCAAAAACATTCAGTACTTC. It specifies CASSPSILAKNIQYF.

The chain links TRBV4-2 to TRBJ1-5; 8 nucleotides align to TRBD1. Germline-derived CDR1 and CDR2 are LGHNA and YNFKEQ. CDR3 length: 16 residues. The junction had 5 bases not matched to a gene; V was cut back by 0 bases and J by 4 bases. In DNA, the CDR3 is TGTGCCAGCAGCCAAGATGGGCAGGGGGCAAATCAGCCCCAGCATTTT. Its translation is CASSQDGQGANQPQHF.

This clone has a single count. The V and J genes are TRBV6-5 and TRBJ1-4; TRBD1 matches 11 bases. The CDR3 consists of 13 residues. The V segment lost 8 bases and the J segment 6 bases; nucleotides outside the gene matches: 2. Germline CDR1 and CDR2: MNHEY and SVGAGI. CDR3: CASGQGADEKLFF. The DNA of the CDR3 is TGTGCCAGCGGACAGGGGGCAGATGAAAAACTGTTTTTT.

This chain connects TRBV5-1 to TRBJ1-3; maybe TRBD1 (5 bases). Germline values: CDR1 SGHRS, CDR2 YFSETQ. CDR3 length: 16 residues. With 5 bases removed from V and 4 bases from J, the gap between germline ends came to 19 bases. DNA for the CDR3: TGCGCCAGCAGTCTGGACGTGGGGGGTGGAGGAAACACCATATATTTT. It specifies CASSLDVGGGGNTIYF.

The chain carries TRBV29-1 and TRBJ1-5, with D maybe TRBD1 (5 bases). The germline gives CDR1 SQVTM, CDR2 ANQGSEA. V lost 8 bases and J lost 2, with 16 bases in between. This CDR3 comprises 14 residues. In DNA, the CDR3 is TGCAGCCCTGAGAGGGGACTGGGCAATCAGCCCCAGCATTTT. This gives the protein CSPERGLGNQPQHF.

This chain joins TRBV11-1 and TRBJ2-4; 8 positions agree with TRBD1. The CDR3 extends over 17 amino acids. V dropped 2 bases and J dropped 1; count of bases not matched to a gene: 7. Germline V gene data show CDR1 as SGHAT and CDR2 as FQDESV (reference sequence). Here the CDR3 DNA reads TGTGCCAGCAGCTTATCCCCGGGACAGGCCGCCAAAAACATTCAGTACTTC. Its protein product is CASSLSPGQAAKNIQYF.

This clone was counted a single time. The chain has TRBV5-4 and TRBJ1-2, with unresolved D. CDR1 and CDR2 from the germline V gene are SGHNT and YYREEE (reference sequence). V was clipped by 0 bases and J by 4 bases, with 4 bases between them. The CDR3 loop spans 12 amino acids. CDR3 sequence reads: CASSLDIYGYTF. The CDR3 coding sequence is TGTGCCAGCAGCTTGGACATCTATGGCTACACCTTC.

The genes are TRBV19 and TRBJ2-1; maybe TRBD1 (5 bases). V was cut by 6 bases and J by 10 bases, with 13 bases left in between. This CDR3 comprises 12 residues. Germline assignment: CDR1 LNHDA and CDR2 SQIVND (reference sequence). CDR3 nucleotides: TGTGCCAGTAGAGATCCAAGACAGGAGCAGTTCTTC. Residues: CASRDPRQEQFF.

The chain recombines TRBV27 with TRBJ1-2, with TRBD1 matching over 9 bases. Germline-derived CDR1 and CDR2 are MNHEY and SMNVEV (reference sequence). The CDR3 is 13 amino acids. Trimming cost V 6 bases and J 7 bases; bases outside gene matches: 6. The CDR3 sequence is CASREQGAGGYTF. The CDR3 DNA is TGTGCCAGCAGGGAACAGGGGGCGGGTGGCTACACCTTC.

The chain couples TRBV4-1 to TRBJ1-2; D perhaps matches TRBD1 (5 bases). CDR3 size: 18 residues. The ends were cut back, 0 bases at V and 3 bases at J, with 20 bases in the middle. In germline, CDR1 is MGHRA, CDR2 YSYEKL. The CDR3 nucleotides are TGCGCCAGCAGCCAAGAGCCACTAAGACAGTCTACCTACTATGGCTACACCTTC. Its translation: CASSQEPLRQSTYYGYTF.

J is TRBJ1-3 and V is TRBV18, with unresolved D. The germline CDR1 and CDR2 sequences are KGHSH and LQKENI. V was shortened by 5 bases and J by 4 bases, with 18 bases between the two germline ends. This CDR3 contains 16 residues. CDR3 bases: TGTGCCAGCTCATCGACCGCGGGGTTATCCGGAAACACCATATATTTT. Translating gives CASSSTAGLSGNTIYF.

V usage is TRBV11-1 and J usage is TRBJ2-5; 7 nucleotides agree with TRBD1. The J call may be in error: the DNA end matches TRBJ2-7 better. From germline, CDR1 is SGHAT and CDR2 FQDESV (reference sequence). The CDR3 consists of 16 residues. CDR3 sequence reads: CASSPRGGERSYEQYF. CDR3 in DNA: TGTGCCAGCAGCCCCCGAGGGGGCGAACGCTCCTACGAGCAGTACTTC.

CDR3 sequence: CASSLHPDSLPRQNTEAFF. The CDR3, as DNA: TGCGCCAGCAGCCTTCACCCGGACAGTCTACCGCGACAGAACACTGAAGCTTTCTTT. V usage is TRBV5-1 and J usage is TRBJ1-1; maybe TRBD1 (6 bases). V was pared by 4 bases and J by 1 base, with 26 bases between. Germline CDR1 and CDR2: SGHRS and YFSETQ. The length of the CDR3 is 19 residues.

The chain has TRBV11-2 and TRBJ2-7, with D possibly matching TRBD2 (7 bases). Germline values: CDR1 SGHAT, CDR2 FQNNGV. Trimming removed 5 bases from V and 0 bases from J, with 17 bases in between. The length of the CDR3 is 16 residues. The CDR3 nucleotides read TGTGCCAGCAGCCCACTGGGGGGGCCTAGCTCCTACGAGCAGTACTTC. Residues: CASSPLGGPSSYEQYF.

This CDR3 reads CASSPGQGEGYGYTF. CDR3 nucleotide sequence: TGCGCCAGCAGCCCCGGACAGGGGGAGGGCTATGGCTACACCTTC. The rearrangement links TRBV5-1 to TRBJ1-2; the match to TRBD1 covers 10 bases. CDR1 is SGHRS, CDR2 YFSETQ, per germline. There are 15 residues in the CDR3. The V segment lost 4 bases and the J segment 4 bases; nucleotides outside the gene matches: 7.

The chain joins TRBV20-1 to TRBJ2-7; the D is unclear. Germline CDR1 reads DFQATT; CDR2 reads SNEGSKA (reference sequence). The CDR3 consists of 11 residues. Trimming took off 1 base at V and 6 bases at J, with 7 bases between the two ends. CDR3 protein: CSARGHSEQYF. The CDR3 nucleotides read TGCAGTGCTAGAGGTCACAGCGAGCAGTACTTC.

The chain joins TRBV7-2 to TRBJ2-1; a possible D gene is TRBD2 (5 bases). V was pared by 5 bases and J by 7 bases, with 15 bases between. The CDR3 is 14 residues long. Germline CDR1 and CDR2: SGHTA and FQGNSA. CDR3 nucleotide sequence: TGTGCCAGCAGCCTCCGGGCTAGCAAAAATGAGCAGTTCTTC. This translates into CASSLRASKNEQFF.

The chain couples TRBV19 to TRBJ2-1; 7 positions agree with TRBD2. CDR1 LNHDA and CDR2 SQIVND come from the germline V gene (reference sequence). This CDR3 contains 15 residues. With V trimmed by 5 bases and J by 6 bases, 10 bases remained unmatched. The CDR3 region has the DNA TGTGCCAGTAGTTCGCCTAGCGGTTCTCGCAATGAGCAGTTCTTC. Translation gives CASSSPSGSRNEQFF.

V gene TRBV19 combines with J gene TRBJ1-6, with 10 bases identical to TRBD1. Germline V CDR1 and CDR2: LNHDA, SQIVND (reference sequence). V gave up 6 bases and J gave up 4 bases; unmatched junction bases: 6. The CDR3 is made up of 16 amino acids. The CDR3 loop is CASRPRTGGYNSPLHF. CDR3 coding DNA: TGTGCCAGTAGACCCCGGACAGGGGGGTATAATTCACCCCTCCACTTT. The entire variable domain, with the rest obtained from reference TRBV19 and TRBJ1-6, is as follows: DGGITQSPKYLFRKEGQNVTLSCEQNLNHDAMYWYRQDPGQGLRLIYYSQIVNDFQKGDIAEGYSVSREKKESFPLTVTSAQKNPTAFYLCASRPRTGGYNSPLHFGNGTRLTVT.

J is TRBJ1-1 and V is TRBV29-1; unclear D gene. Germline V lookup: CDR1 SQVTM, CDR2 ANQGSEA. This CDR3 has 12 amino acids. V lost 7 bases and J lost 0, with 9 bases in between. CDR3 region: CSADKVNTEAFF. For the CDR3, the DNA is TGCAGCGCAGACAAAGTGAACACTGAAGCTTTCTTT.

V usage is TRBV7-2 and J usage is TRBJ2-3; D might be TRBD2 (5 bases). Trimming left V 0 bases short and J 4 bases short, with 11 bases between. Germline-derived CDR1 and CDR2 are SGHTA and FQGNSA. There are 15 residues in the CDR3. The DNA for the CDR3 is TGTGCCAGCAGCTTAGCGGGAGATCGGGCAGATACGCAGTATTTT. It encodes CASSLAGDRADTQYF.

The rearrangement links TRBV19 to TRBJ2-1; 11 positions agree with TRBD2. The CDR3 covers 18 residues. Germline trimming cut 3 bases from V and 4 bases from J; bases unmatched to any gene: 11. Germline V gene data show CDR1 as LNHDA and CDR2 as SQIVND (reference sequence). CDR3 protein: CASSITSGGSFQYNEQFF. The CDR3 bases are TGTGCCAGTAGTATCACTAGCGGGGGTTCCTTCCAATACAATGAGCAGTTCTTC.

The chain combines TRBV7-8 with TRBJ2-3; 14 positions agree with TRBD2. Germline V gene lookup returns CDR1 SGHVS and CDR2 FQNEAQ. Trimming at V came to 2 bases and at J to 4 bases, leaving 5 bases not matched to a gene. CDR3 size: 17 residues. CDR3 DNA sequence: TGTGCCAGCAGCTTAATCGGGACTAGCGGGAGCGCAGATACGCAGTATTTT. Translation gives CASSLIGTSGSADTQYF.